Sequencing of this TCR beta chain was carried out in a study of OX40 agonist ivuxolimab in advanced cancers. Study results and limitations: Doses of 0.1 to 3.0 mg/kg were accompanied by clonal expansion of CD4+ and CD8+ blood T cells by week 6.

As for this clone: What it recognizes is unknown.

The table came from immunoSEQ multiplex PCR; TCRdb's copy has only in-frame clones and leaves some out. The sample contains 50,000 to 65,000 clones, around 89% of which appear only once. The TCR originated in an adult with an advanced solid tumor such as melanoma, head and neck, liver or kidney cancer. Source: CD4+ or CD8+ T cells sorted from blood, taken in a trial of the OX40 agonist ivuxolimab.

CDR3 DNA: TGTGCCAGCAGCTTAGTGGGACTCCCCAATGAGCAGTTCTTC. Protein product: CASSLVGLPNEQFF. The J gene is TRBJ2-1, the V gene TRBV11-3, with a weak D call TRBD2 (6 bases). The V end was cut by 1 base, the J end by 6 bases, with 10 bases between. The CDR3 has 14 residues. Germline values: CDR1 SGHNT, CDR2 YENEEA.